Each of the 30 T cell receptor beta chains below was sequenced from the same sample in a study of cytomegalovirus exposure and HLA in healthy donors. Primers included in the PCR were 60 Vbeta and 13 Jbeta primers. The protocol was immunoSEQ multiplex PCR, while the TCRdb copy is restricted to in-frame clones and leaves out a portion. The data contain 75,000 to 95,000 clones, 70% to 90% of them singletons. The sequenced sample was PBMCs. Receptor source: a man younger than 35 in good health and CMV-seronegative.

This sequence joins TRBV7-6 and TRBJ2-3; D call uncertain. The CDR3 is made up of 16 amino acids. The V end lost 5 bases, the J end lost 2 bases, and 17 bases lay between the germline ends. CDR1 is SGHVS and CDR2 is FNYEAQ in the germline V gene. This CDR3 is CASSKTSASNTDTQYF. For the CDR3, the DNA is TGTGCCAGCAGCAAGACCAGCGCCTCCAACACAGATACGCAGTATTTT.

This chain joins TRBV29-1 and TRBJ1-4; perhaps TRBD1 as D (6 bases). Germline V gene lookup returns CDR1 SQVTM and CDR2 ANQGSEA. The CDR3 totals 13 residues. With 7 bases removed from V and 3 bases from J, the gap between germline ends came to 12 bases. The CDR3 nucleotides read TGCAGCGGGCGACAGGCCGCTAATGAAAAACTGTTTTTT. Amino acid sequence: CSGRQAANEKLFF.

This chain connects TRBV9 to TRBJ1-2, with D possibly matching TRBD1 (5 bases). The V end lost 5 bases, the J end lost 2 bases, and 16 bases lay between the germline ends. Germline assignment: CDR1 SGDLS and CDR2 YYNGEE. The CDR3 consists of 15 residues. The CDR3 DNA reads TGTGCCAGCAGGGGGGGGAGCACCCTGAACTATGGCTACACCTTC. Translating it yields CASRGGSTLNYGYTF.

J is TRBJ2-2 and V is TRBV27; the D is unclear. Trimming stripped 5 bases from V and 5 bases from J, with 9 bases between. The CDR3 spans 13 residues. The germline V gene encodes CDR1 MNHEY and CDR2 SMNVEV (reference sequence). The CDR3 region is CASSPSRTGELFF. The CDR3 nucleotides read TGTGCCAGCAGTCCCTCACGGACCGGGGAGCTGTTTTTT.

The rearrangement uses TRBV7-6 and TRBJ1-5; D is possibly TRBD1 (5 bases). The CDR3 sequence is 15 residues long. Per germline, CDR1 SGHVS and CDR2 FNYEAQ. Trimming cost V 5 bases and J 5 bases, with 16 bases left between them. The CDR3 here is CASSRNAGIDQPQHF. CDR3 bases: TGTGCCAGCAGCCGAAATGCAGGGATTGATCAGCCCCAGCATTTT.

The chain carries TRBV30 and TRBJ1-5; D is uncertain. The CDR3 has 17 residues. CDR1 is GTSNPN, CDR2 SVGIG, per germline (reference sequence). Trimming left V 2 bases short and J 2 bases short, with 19 bases between. CDR3 protein: CAWSLTGPGGGNQPQHF. The CDR3 region has the DNA TGTGCCTGGAGTCTAACCGGGCCCGGCGGGGGCAATCAGCCCCAGCATTTT.

CDR3: CASSTGPTNEKLFF. In DNA, the CDR3 is TGTGCCAGCAGCACCGGTCCAACTAATGAAAAACTGTTTTTT. The chain carries TRBV7-3 and TRBJ1-4; no clear D gene. This CDR3 spans 14 amino acids. The germline V gene encodes CDR1 SGHTA and CDR2 FQGTGA. V lost 5 bases and J 0 bases, leaving 7 bases between the germline ends.

V and J are TRBV9 and TRBJ1-1, with 11 positions matching TRBD1. CDR1 and CDR2 (germline): SGDLS, YYNGEE. The V segment lost 0 bases and the J segment 4 bases; nucleotides outside the gene matches: 2. The CDR3 loop spans 15 amino acids. The CDR3: CASSVGGTGGTEAFF. CDR3 nucleotide sequence: TGTGCCAGCAGCGTAGGAGGGACAGGGGGCACTGAAGCTTTCTTT.

This chain uses TRBV7-6 with TRBJ1-1, with D possibly matching TRBD1 (6 bases). CDR1 SGHVS and CDR2 FNYEAQ come from the germline V gene. The CDR3 consists of 14 residues. V was shortened by 4 bases and J by 1 base, with 10 bases between the two germline ends. As DNA, the CDR3 is TGTGCCAGCAGCTCGGGACACTCGAACACTGAAGCTTTCTTT. Translating gives CASSSGHSNTEAFF.

V and J are TRBV5-4 and TRBJ2-3; 7 bases line up with TRBD1. The V segment lost 4 bases and the J segment 6 bases; nucleotides outside the gene matches: 8. This CDR3 is 14 amino acids long. Germline CDR1 reads SGHNT; CDR2 reads YYREEE (reference sequence). CDR3 nucleotides: TGTGCCAGCAGCCTCGCCAGGGGGATGGATACGCAGTATTTT. Its protein is CASSLARGMDTQYF.

Here the CDR3 DNA reads TGCGCCAGCAGCTTGGTCGGTGTGGGCACAGATACGCAGTATTTT. Residues: CASSLVGVGTDTQYF. This sequence joins TRBV5-1 and TRBJ2-3; D call uncertain. This CDR3 is built from 15 residues. V was clipped by 0 bases and J by 1 base, with 9 bases between them. Per germline, CDR1 SGHRS and CDR2 YFSETQ.

This chain uses TRBV11-2 with TRBJ2-7, with TRBD1 identical over 10 bases. Germline loops: CDR1 SGHAT, CDR2 FQNNGV. After removal of 3 bases from V and 5 bases from J, the junction contained 4 bases not matched to a gene. This CDR3 has 14 residues. The CDR3 region is CASSLGQGHHEQYF. The CDR3 DNA follows: TGTGCCAGCAGCTTGGGACAGGGGCACCACGAGCAGTACTTC.

The chain couples TRBV11-2 to TRBJ2-1; 10 bases are a match to TRBD2. The CDR3 covers 19 residues. V shed 5 bases, J shed 4 bases, and the junction held 17 bases outside the gene matches. Germline V gene sequence: CDR1 SGHAT, CDR2 FQNNGV. CDR3 protein: CASSPLGLAGAHTYNEQFF. The CDR3 coding sequence is TGTGCCAGCAGCCCGTTGGGGCTAGCGGGAGCGCACACATACAATGAGCAGTTCTTC.

The genes are TRBV7-9 and TRBJ1-5, with 7 bases identical to TRBD1. This CDR3 is 16 amino acids long. The V segment lost 1 base and the J segment 2 bases; nucleotides outside the gene matches: 5. CDR1 and CDR2 from the germline V gene are SEHNR and FQNEAQ (reference sequence). In DNA form, the CDR3 reads TGTGCCAGCAGCTTAGGCTCCGGGACAGGCAATCAGCCCCAGCATTTT. It yields the protein CASSLGSGTGNQPQHF.

The chain uses TRBV2 and TRBJ2-7; perhaps TRBD1 as D (6 bases). Germline loops: CDR1 SNHLY, CDR2 FYNNEI. This CDR3 is 13 amino acids long. V lost 7 bases, J lost 0 bases, and 10 bases lay in between. CDR3 sequence: CASKHRVSYEQYF. The CDR3 nucleotides read TGTGCCAGCAAACACAGGGTCTCCTACGAGCAGTACTTC.

The V and J genes are TRBV28 and TRBJ1-1; unclear D gene. In germline, CDR1 is MDHEN, CDR2 SYDVKM. V was pared by 6 bases and J by 8 bases, with 10 bases between. The CDR3 runs to 11 residues. CDR3 sequence: CASRENSEAFF. The CDR3 DNA is TGTGCCAGCAGAGAGAACAGCGAAGCTTTCTTT. Variable domain in full (rest from reference TRBV28 and TRBJ1-1): DVKVTQSSRYLVKRTGEKVFLECVQDMDHENMFWYRQDPGLGLRLIYFSYDVKMKEKGDIPEGYSVSREKKERFSLILESASTNQTSMYLCASRENSEAFFGQGTRLTVV.

This clone has more than one count but fewer than ten. The chain combines TRBV19 with TRBJ2-1, with D unclear. The germline CDR1 and CDR2 sequences are LNHDA and SQIVND (reference sequence). V was pared by 5 bases and J by 8 bases, with 19 bases between. CDR3 length: 15 residues. The CDR3, as DNA: TGTGCCAGTAGTCCCCTTTATCCCGGCGAGGATGAGCAGTTCTTC. Residues: CASSPLYPGEDEQFF.

The V and J genes are TRBV11-2 and TRBJ1-3, with 7 bases identical to TRBD1. The CDR3 length is 19 residues. CDR1 and CDR2 from the germline V gene are SGHAT and FQNNGV. The J segment lost 1 base and the V segment lost 0 bases, leaving 12 bases of the junction unmatched. CDR3 nucleotide sequence: TGTGCCAGCAGCTTAGAGAGGCCGACAGGGCCCAATTCTGGAAACACCATATATTTT. It translates to CASSLERPTGPNSGNTIYF.

J is TRBJ1-2 and V is TRBV28, with TRBD1 identical over 9 bases. This CDR3 is 14 amino acids long. Germline CDR1 is MDHEN and CDR2 is SYDVKM. Trimming at V came to 5 bases and at J to 7 bases, leaving 8 bases not matched to a gene. The CDR3 spells CASSPQGARRGYTF. The DNA of the CDR3 is TGTGCCAGCAGTCCACAGGGGGCGCGACGTGGCTACACCTTC.

The rearrangement links TRBV6-5 to TRBJ1-6, with TRBD1 identical over 8 bases. The CDR3 covers 14 residues. Germline V gene data show CDR1 as MNHEY and CDR2 as SVGAGI. V shed 5 bases, J shed 7 bases, and the junction held 4 bases outside the gene matches. The CDR3 here is CASSRQGYNSPLHF. The CDR3 bases are TGTGCCAGCAGTAGACAGGGGTACAATTCACCCCTCCACTTT.

This chain links TRBV5-1 with TRBJ2-1; TRBD1 agrees at 7 bases. The CDR3 sequence is 14 residues long. Germline V gene data show CDR1 as SGHRS and CDR2 as YFSETQ. With V trimmed by 2 bases and J by 8 bases, 7 bases remained unmatched. The CDR3 spells CASSLVQGVDEQFF. Written as DNA, the CDR3 is TGCGCCAGCAGCTTAGTTCAGGGGGTCGATGAGCAGTTCTTC.

The chain uses TRBV28 and TRBJ1-2, with D possibly TRBD1 on 5 matching bases. V lost 7 bases and J lost 6, with 27 bases in between. The CDR3 is 17 amino acids. Germline V gene lookup returns CDR1 MDHEN and CDR2 SYDVKM. The CDR3 sequence: CASTPSGGRGLRNGYTF. The CDR3 nucleotides read TGTGCCAGCACGCCTTCTGGGGGGAGGGGACTACGAAATGGCTACACCTTC.

The rearrangement links TRBV28 to TRBJ1-5; 7 bases match TRBD1. The V gene's germline CDR1 is MDHEN and CDR2 SYDVKM. The junction had 9 bases not matched to a gene; V was cut back by 8 bases and J by 5 bases. The CDR3 is 14 residues long. In DNA, the CDR3 is TGTGCCAGCTTCACAGGGGCTCAGGATCAGCCCCAGCATTTT. Its protein is CASFTGAQDQPQHF. Together with reference TRBV28 and TRBJ1-5, the CDR3 gives the full variable domain: DVKVTQSSRYLVKRTGEKVFLECVQDMDHENMFWYRQDPGLGLRLIYFSYDVKMKEKGDIPEGYSVSREKKERFSLILESASTNQTSMYLCASFTGAQDQPQHFGDGTRLSIL.

The V call is TRBV7-9, the J call TRBJ1-4; TRBD1 might be the D (6 bases). The germline V and J ends were trimmed by 4 bases and 4 bases, with 13 bases remaining between them. Germline CDR1 is SEHNR and CDR2 is FQNEAQ (reference sequence). The CDR3 contains 15 residues. The CDR3 nucleotides are TGTGCCAGCAGCTCTGACAGGAGACATAATGAAAAACTGTTTTTT. Its protein product is CASSSDRRHNEKLFF.

J is TRBJ1-5 and V is TRBV7-2, with D tentatively TRBD1 (6 bases). Germline-derived CDR1 and CDR2 are SGHTA and FQGNSA. CDR3 length equals 13 residues. Deletions cut 5 bases from V and 7 bases from J, with 12 bases between. CDR3 sequence: CASSPRGGQPQHF. CDR3 sequence (DNA): TGTGCCAGCAGCCCCAGGGGTGGACAGCCCCAGCATTTT.

The V call is TRBV7-2, the J call TRBJ1-5; D unclear. The CDR3 totals 16 residues. The V gene lost 2 bases and the J gene lost 4 bases, with 15 bases spanning the gap. Germline assignment: CDR1 SGHTA and CDR2 FQGNSA. CDR3 sequence (DNA): TGTGCCAGCAGCTTACATCCCGGGTCGATTAATCAGCCCCAGCATTTT. Translating it yields CASSLHPGSINQPQHF.

The rearrangement links TRBV28 to TRBJ2-2; TRBD2 matches 8 bases. Trimming took 7 bases from V and 4 from J; bases not matched to a gene: 8. CDR3 length equals 15 residues. Germline V gene lookup returns CDR1 MDHEN and CDR2 SYDVKM. The CDR3 reads CASKLAGPSTGELFF. As DNA, the CDR3 is TGTGCCAGCAAGCTAGCGGGCCCGTCCACCGGGGAGCTGTTTTTT.

This clone was seen just once. This chain uses TRBV25-1 with TRBJ2-1; possibly TRBD2 for D (6 bases). Germline V gene data show CDR1 as MGHDK and CDR2 as SYGVNS. The CDR3 consists of 13 residues. V lost 6 bases, J lost 0 bases, and 6 bases lay in between. CDR3 sequence (DNA): TGTGCCAGCAGCGGGAGCTCCTACAATGAGCAGTTCTTC. It specifies CASSGSSYNEQFF.

The chain has TRBV2 and TRBJ2-1; perhaps TRBD2 as D (6 bases). Trimming cost V 4 bases and J 6 bases, with 13 bases left between them. Per the germline V gene, CDR1 is SNHLY and CDR2 is FYNNEI. CDR3 length: 14 residues. CDR3 nucleotide sequence: TGTGCCAGCAGTGGGCAGGGAGGAGGCAATGAGCAGTTCTTC. Its protein is CASSGQGGGNEQFF.

The chain joins TRBV10-3 to TRBJ2-7; 11 positions agree with TRBD2. Unmatched junction bases numbered 4, after V lost 6 bases and J lost 3 bases. This CDR3 has 14 residues. Germline loops: CDR1 ENHRY, CDR2 SYGVKD. The CDR3 spells CAIRNTSGSYEQYF. In nucleotides, the CDR3 is TGTGCCATCAGAAACACTAGCGGGAGCTACGAGCAGTACTTC.